The 24 T cell receptor beta chains below come from one sample, sequenced in a study of regulatory dendritic cells for organ transplantation. The method was immunoSEQ multiplex PCR; TCRdb's version includes in-frame clones alone and lacks a portion of them. This sample carries 25,000 to 30,000 clones, approximately 82% of them seen once, and the ten largest clones take less than 0.5%. Sequenced material: naive CD8+ T cells from blood. Noted subset: CD45RA+ naive T cells. All receptors derive from a human donor in good health.

The CDR3 sequence is CASSLVSPGRELFF. In DNA, the CDR3 is TGTGCCAGCAGCTTAGTCTCTCCAGGGCGGGAGCTGTTTTTT. This chain connects TRBV7-9 to TRBJ2-2; D may be TRBD1 (5 bases). The CDR3 is 14 residues long. The germline V gene encodes CDR1 SEHNR and CDR2 FQNEAQ (reference sequence). The ends were cut back, 1 base at V and 9 bases at J, with 12 bases in the middle.

The chain is built from TRBV19 and TRBJ1-5; possibly TRBD1 for D (5 bases). The V end lost 2 bases, the J end lost 4 bases, and 9 bases lay between the germline ends. The CDR3 covers 14 residues. Germline V gives CDR1 LNHDA, CDR2 SQIVND (reference sequence). The CDR3 reads CASSIRGLNQPQHF. The CDR3 nucleotides read TGTGCCAGTAGTATAAGGGGCCTTAATCAGCCCCAGCATTTT.

The V call is TRBV29-1, the J call TRBJ2-3; D is perhaps TRBD1 (5 bases). Trimming stripped 5 bases from V and 0 bases from J, with 12 bases between. The CDR3 runs to 14 residues. Germline V gives CDR1 SQVTM, CDR2 ANQGSEA. The CDR3 protein is CSVQGLLSTDTQYF. The CDR3 nucleotides are TGCAGCGTTCAGGGCCTCCTTAGCACAGATACGCAGTATTTT.

The chain employs TRBV9 and TRBJ1-1; TRBD1 matches at 8 bases. Germline V gene sequence: CDR1 SGDLS, CDR2 YYNGEE. The J segment lost 11 bases and the V segment lost 3 bases, leaving 3 bases of the junction unmatched. This CDR3 has 11 amino acids. The CDR3 loop is CASSGNRGAFF. The CDR3 DNA follows: TGTGCCAGCAGCGGCAACAGGGGGGCTTTCTTT.

V gene TRBV5-5 combines with J gene TRBJ1-1; D uncertain. Germline CDR1 SGHKS, CDR2 YYEKEE (reference sequence). The CDR3 consists of 15 residues. Trimming removed 0 bases from V and 2 bases from J, with 11 bases in between. The CDR3 sequence is CASSLGVVPNTEAFF. The DNA of the CDR3 is TGTGCCAGCAGCTTGGGAGTGGTGCCTAACACTGAAGCTTTCTTT.

The chain has TRBV13 and TRBJ1-2; possibly TRBD1 for D (5 bases). Trimming stripped 5 bases from V and 0 bases from J, with 7 bases between. This CDR3 is 13 amino acids long. The germline V gene encodes CDR1 PRHDT and CDR2 FYEKMQ (reference sequence). CDR3 DNA sequence: TGTGCCAGCAGCCCCAGGGCTAACTATGGCTACACCTTC. Translated: CASSPRANYGYTF.

The chain employs TRBV6-5 and TRBJ1-1, with D possibly being TRBD1 (5 bases). The CDR3 sequence is 15 residues long. The germline V and J ends were trimmed by 0 bases and 3 bases, with 11 bases remaining between them. Per germline, CDR1 MNHEY and CDR2 SVGAGI. The DNA of the CDR3 is TGTGCCAGCAGTTACTCGCAGGGTGGGGACACTGAAGCTTTCTTT. It is translated as CASSYSQGGDTEAFF.

The chain couples TRBV7-8 to TRBJ2-2, with D possibly being TRBD2 (6 bases). Germline V gene lookup returns CDR1 SGHVS and CDR2 FQNEAQ. The CDR3 sequence is 16 residues long. Trimming took off 1 base at V and 6 bases at J, with 15 bases between the two ends. In DNA, the CDR3 is TGTGCCAGCAGCTTAGAAGGAGGGCCGGGGGCCGGGGAGCTGTTTTTT. It yields the protein CASSLEGGPGAGELFF.

The chain joins TRBV5-6 to TRBJ1-6; D perhaps matches TRBD1 (5 bases). The CDR3 runs 14 residues. V lost 2 bases, J lost 10 bases, and 13 bases lay in between. The germline gives CDR1 SGHDT, CDR2 YYEEEE. The CDR3 DNA reads TGTGCCAGCAGCTTCGGGGGTCAGGAATCACCCCTCCACTTT. This encodes CASSFGGQESPLHF.

The V and J genes are TRBV9 and TRBJ2-6; TRBD1 agrees at 8 bases. Germline loops: CDR1 SGDLS, CDR2 YYNGEE. The V gene end was trimmed by 2 bases and the J gene end by 4 bases; junction bases not matched to a gene: 8. This CDR3 contains 17 residues. The CDR3 nucleotides are TGTGCCAGCAGCGTCCCGCAGGGGGCGGAAGGGGCCAACGTCCTGACTTTC. As protein: CASSVPQGAEGANVLTF.

The chain employs TRBV15 and TRBJ1-1; no reliable D call. The germline gives CDR1 LNHNV, CDR2 YYDKDF (reference sequence). V was cut by 1 base and J by 2 bases, with 8 bases left in between. The CDR3 contains 14 residues. The CDR3 region is CATSRVDGNTEAFF. The CDR3 DNA is TGTGCCACCAGCAGAGTAGATGGTAACACTGAAGCTTTCTTT.

V usage is TRBV6-5 and J usage is TRBJ1-2, with 7 nucleotides matching TRBD1. Germline V lookup: CDR1 MNHEY, CDR2 SVGAGI. J lost 3 bases, V lost 3 bases, and 4 bases had no gene match. This CDR3 is built from 14 residues. CDR3 in amino acids: CASSYGQAYYGYTF. CDR3 in DNA: TGTGCCAGCAGTTATGGACAGGCTTACTATGGCTACACCTTC.

J is TRBJ2-5 and V is TRBV7-9, with unresolved D. This CDR3 has 13 amino acids. Germline V gene lookup returns CDR1 SEHNR and CDR2 FQNEAQ (reference sequence). Trimming took 1 base from V and 3 from J, leaving 6 bases between them. The CDR3 spells CASSLVVEETQYF. CDR3 in DNA: TGTGCCAGCAGCTTAGTAGTGGAAGAGACCCAGTACTTC.

V and J are TRBV5-1 and TRBJ1-2, with TRBD1 identical over 9 bases. Trimming cost V 4 bases and J 8 bases; bases outside gene matches: 6. The CDR3 extends over 13 amino acids. Per the germline V gene, CDR1 is SGHRS and CDR2 is YFSETQ. DNA of the CDR3: TGCGCCAGCAGCCCCAGGACAGGGGACGGCTACACCTTC. Translated: CASSPRTGDGYTF.

The V and J genes are TRBV27 and TRBJ2-1, with 7 bases lining up with TRBD1. From germline, CDR1 is MNHEY and CDR2 SMNVEV (reference sequence). V lost 8 bases and J lost 0; bases outside the gene matches: 16. This CDR3 has 18 amino acids. CDR3 protein: CASEDQNSGGSSYNEQFF. DNA for the CDR3: TGTGCCAGCGAAGACCAAAATTCAGGGGGAAGCTCCTACAATGAGCAGTTCTTC.

V gene TRBV6-6 combines with J gene TRBJ2-2, with 8 bases that match TRBD1. J lost 5 bases, V lost 0 bases, and 2 bases had no gene match. The length of the CDR3 is 15 residues. Looked up from germline, CDR1 is MNHNY and CDR2 is SVGAGI (reference sequence). For the CDR3, the DNA is TGTGCCAGCAGTTACTCGAGGACAGGGACCGGGGAGCTGTTTTTT. Encoded protein: CASSYSRTGTGELFF.

V gene TRBV27 combines with J gene TRBJ2-7, with TRBD1 matching 10 bases. Germline CDR1 MNHEY, CDR2 SMNVEV (reference sequence). The CDR3 has 15 residues. The V gene end was trimmed by 6 bases and the J gene end by 2 bases; junction bases not matched to a gene: 7. The CDR3 protein is CASSQRQGAAYEQYF. DNA for the CDR3: TGTGCCAGCAGCCAAAGACAGGGGGCTGCCTACGAGCAGTACTTC.

The V gene is TRBV11-3, the J gene TRBJ2-5, with TRBD2 matching over 7 bases. Looked up from germline, CDR1 is SGHNT and CDR2 is YENEEA. Trimming at V came to 1 base and at J to 5 bases, leaving 22 bases not matched to a gene. This CDR3 spans 20 amino acids. CDR3 protein: CASSLAWNIGLADLRETQYF. The CDR3 DNA reads TGTGCCAGCAGCTTAGCCTGGAATATCGGGCTAGCGGATTTAAGGGAGACCCAGTACTTC.

The sample holds one count of this clone. The chain is built from TRBV5-8 and TRBJ2-2; D possibly corresponds to TRBD2 (5 bases). The germline CDR1 and CDR2 sequences are SGHTS and YDEGEE. The CDR3 totals 15 residues. Deletions cut 2 bases from V and 2 bases from J, with 10 bases between. CDR3 sequence reads: CASSFRDFNTGELFF. The DNA of the CDR3 is TGTGCCAGCAGCTTCCGGGATTTCAACACCGGGGAGCTGTTTTTT.

This clone was counted only a few times. The rearrangement links TRBV7-9 to TRBJ1-1, with a possible D match to TRBD1 (6 bases). This CDR3 contains 15 residues. Trimming left V 5 bases short and J 5 bases short, with 18 bases between. From germline, CDR1 is SEHNR and CDR2 FQNEAQ (reference sequence). The CDR3 spells CASSQSGTRGTEAFF. CDR3 bases: TGTGCCAGCAGCCAATCTGGGACAAGGGGGACTGAAGCTTTCTTT.

The rearrangement uses TRBV7-9 and TRBJ1-2; maybe TRBD1 (6 bases). The germline gives CDR1 SEHNR, CDR2 FQNEAQ (reference sequence). Trimming took 5 bases from V and 7 from J, leaving 17 bases between them. CDR3 length equals 14 residues. The CDR3 reads CASSNTGSLFGYTF. CDR3 nucleotides: TGTGCCAGCAGCAATACAGGGTCGCTCTTTGGCTACACCTTC.

The chain is built from TRBV6-6 and TRBJ1-6, with D unresolved. V was clipped by 7 bases and J by 6 bases, with 10 bases between them. From germline, CDR1 is MNHNY and CDR2 SVGAGI (reference sequence). This CDR3 spans 13 amino acids. CDR3: CASTLLINSPLHF. CDR3 in DNA: TGTGCCAGCACCTTACTGATTAATTCACCCCTCCACTTT.

V is TRBV6-6 and J is TRBJ2-1; 11 bases are a match to TRBD2. CDR1 and CDR2 (germline): MNHNY, SVGAGI (reference sequence). Trimming removed 8 bases from V and 10 bases from J; junction bases left unmatched: 10. The CDR3 is 14 amino acids. The DNA of the CDR3 is TGTGCCAGCCTTAGCGGGGGGGCCAGTTTAGAGCAGTTCTTC. Its translation is CASLSGGASLEQFF.

The rearrangement joins TRBV4-2 to TRBJ1-6; 9 bases line up with TRBD1. Trimming at V came to 4 bases and at J to 5 bases, leaving 3 bases not matched to a gene. In germline, CDR1 is LGHNA, CDR2 YNFKEQ. The CDR3 is 15 residues long. The CDR3 loop is CASSLGTGHNSPLHF. The CDR3 DNA is TGTGCCAGCAGCCTTGGGACAGGGCATAATTCACCCCTCCACTTT.